The 5 T cell receptor beta chains in this list originate from one sample, sequenced in a study of T-cell memory formation after mild COVID-19. TCRdb called the 5' RACE reads again in MiXCR, with one record for every CDR3 protein. The table includes roughly 150,000 distinct CDR3 sequences, roughly 13% detected once. Source material: PBMCs or a T cell subset sorted from them (not recorded which). These receptors were obtained from a man between 18 and 35 years old who had mild COVID-19 (a few samples of this study predate the infection). Cell type and time point are not known.

CDR3 in amino acids: CASSQDPMGTDTQYF. As DNA, the CDR3 is TGCGCCAGCAGCCAAGATCCTATGGGCACAGATACGCAGTATTTT. This rearrangement joins TRBV4-1 to TRBJ2-3; D is uncertain. This CDR3 has 15 residues. Looked up from germline, CDR1 is MGHRA and CDR2 is YSYEKL. Trimming removed 0 bases at V and 1 base at J, with 8 bases between.

This chain joins TRBV30 and TRBJ2-2, with D tentatively TRBD2 (5 bases). CDR3 length: 13 residues. The germline gives CDR1 GTSNPN, CDR2 SVGIG (reference sequence). The V gene lost 3 bases and the J gene lost 4 bases, with 9 bases spanning the gap. This CDR3 is CAWRPGLTGELFF. CDR3 bases: TGTGCCTGGAGGCCCGGACTCACCGGGGAGCTGTTTTTT.

There are a few counts of this clonotype. The chain joins TRBV7-2 to TRBJ2-2, with TRBD1 identical over 10 bases. Trimming removed 2 bases from V and 7 bases from J; junction bases left unmatched: 10. Germline V gene lookup returns CDR1 SGHTA and CDR2 FQGNSA. The CDR3 runs 17 residues. Written as DNA, the CDR3 is TGTGCCAGCAGCTTAACGGGACAGGGGCATGGTAGCGGGGAGCTGTTTTTT. It yields the protein CASSLTGQGHGSGELFF.

Ten or more counts support this clonotype. The CDR3 sequence: CASSQDSQRETQYF. CDR3 bases: TGCGCCAGCAGCCAAGATAGCCAGCGAGAGACCCAGTACTTC. The chain recombines TRBV4-3 with TRBJ2-5, with D hard to call. Trimming removed 0 bases at V and 4 bases at J, with 9 bases between. Germline values: CDR1 LGHNA, CDR2 YSLEER. The CDR3 is made up of 14 amino acids.

This clonotype was seen a few times. The rearrangement uses TRBV6-2 or TRBV6-3 and TRBJ2-7; D is uncertain. V gave up 8 bases and J gave up 6 bases, with 14 bases separating them. The CDR3 consists of 12 residues. Germline assignment: CDR1 MNHEY and CDR2 SVGEGT. DNA of the CDR3: TGTGCCAGCGCAGTAGGTGGGTCCGAGCAGTACGTC. Encoded protein: CASAVGGSEQYV.